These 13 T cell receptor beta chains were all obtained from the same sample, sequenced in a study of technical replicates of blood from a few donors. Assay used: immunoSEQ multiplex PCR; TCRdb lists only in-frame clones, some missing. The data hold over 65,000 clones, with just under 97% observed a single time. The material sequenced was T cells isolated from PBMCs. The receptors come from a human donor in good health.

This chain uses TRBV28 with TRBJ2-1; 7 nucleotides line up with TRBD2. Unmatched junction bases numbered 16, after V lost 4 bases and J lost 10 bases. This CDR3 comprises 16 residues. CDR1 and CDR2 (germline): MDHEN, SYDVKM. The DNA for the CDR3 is TGTGCCAGCAGTTCCATGGGGGGAGGGCCGATGGAAGAGCAGTTCTTC. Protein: CASSSMGGGPMEEQFF.

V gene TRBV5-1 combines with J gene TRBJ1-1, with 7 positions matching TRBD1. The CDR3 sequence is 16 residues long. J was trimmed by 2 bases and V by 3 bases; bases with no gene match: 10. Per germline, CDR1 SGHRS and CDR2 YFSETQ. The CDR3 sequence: CASSWRQGELNTEAFF. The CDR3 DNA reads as TGCGCCAGCAGCTGGCGGCAGGGGGAGTTAAACACTGAAGCTTTCTTT.

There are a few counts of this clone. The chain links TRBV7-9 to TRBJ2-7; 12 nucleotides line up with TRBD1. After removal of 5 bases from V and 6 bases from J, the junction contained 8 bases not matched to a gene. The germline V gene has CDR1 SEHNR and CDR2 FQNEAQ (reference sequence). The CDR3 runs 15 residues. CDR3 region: CASSPLGTGGAEQYF. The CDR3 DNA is TGTGCCAGCAGCCCGCTCGGGACAGGGGGCGCCGAGCAGTACTTC.

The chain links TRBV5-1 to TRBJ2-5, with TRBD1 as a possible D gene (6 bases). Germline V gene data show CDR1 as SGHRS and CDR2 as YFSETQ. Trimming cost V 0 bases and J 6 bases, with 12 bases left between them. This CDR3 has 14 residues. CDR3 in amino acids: CASSLERGFKTQYF. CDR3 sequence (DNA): TGCGCCAGCAGCTTGGAGAGGGGGTTCAAGACCCAGTACTTC.

CDR3 bases: TGTGCCAGCTCTTCTAGCGGGAGCCCTAGCACCGGGGAGCTGTTTTTT. Protein: CASSSSGSPSTGELFF. The chain couples TRBV7-6 to TRBJ2-2; TRBD2 agrees at 10 bases. CDR1 and CDR2 (germline): SGHVS, FNYEAQ. V gave up 8 bases and J gave up 4 bases; unmatched junction bases: 10. CDR3 length: 16 residues.

The CDR3 reads CASLRGTSGRTDTQYF. In DNA, the CDR3 is TGCGCCAGCTTGAGGGGGACTAGCGGGCGCACAGATACGCAGTATTTT. This rearrangement joins TRBV5-1 to TRBJ2-3; 12 nucleotides line up with TRBD2. With V trimmed by 7 bases and J by 1 base, 7 bases remained unmatched. There are 16 residues in the CDR3. Germline V gene lookup returns CDR1 SGHRS and CDR2 YFSETQ. The full variable domain, with the rest looked up from reference TRBV5-1 and TRBJ2-3, is KAGVTQTPRYLIKTRGQQVTLSCSPISGHRSVSWYQQTPGQGLQFLFEYFSETQRNKGNFPGRFSGRQFSNSRSEMNVSTLELGDSALYLCASLRGTSGRTDTQYFGPGTRLTVL.

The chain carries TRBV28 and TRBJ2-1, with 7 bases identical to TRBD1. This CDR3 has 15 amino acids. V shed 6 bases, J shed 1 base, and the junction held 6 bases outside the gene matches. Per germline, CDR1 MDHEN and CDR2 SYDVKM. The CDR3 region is CASSPDRASYNEQFF. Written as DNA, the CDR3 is TGTGCCAGCAGCCCCGACAGGGCTTCCTACAATGAGCAGTTCTTC.

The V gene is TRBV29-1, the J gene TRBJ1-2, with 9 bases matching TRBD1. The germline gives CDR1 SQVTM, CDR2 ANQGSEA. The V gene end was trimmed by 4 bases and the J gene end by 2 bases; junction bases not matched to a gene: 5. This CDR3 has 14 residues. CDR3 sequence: CSVATGGFNYGYTF. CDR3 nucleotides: TGCAGCGTTGCAACAGGGGGCTTCAACTATGGCTACACCTTC.

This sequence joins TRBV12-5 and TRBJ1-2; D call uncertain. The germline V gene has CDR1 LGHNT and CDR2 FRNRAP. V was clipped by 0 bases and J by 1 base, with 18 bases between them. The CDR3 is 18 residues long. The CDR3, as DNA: TGTGCTAGTGGTTTGGTTTATAGCCCGTGGATGAGTAACTATGGCTACACCTTC. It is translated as CASGLVYSPWMSNYGYTF.

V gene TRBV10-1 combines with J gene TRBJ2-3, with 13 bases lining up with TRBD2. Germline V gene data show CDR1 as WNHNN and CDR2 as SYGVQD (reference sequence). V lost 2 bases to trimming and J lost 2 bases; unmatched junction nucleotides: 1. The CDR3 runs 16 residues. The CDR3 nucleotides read TGCGCCAGCAGTGAGGGACTAGCGGGGGCCACAGATACGCAGTATTTT. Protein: CASSEGLAGATDTQYF.

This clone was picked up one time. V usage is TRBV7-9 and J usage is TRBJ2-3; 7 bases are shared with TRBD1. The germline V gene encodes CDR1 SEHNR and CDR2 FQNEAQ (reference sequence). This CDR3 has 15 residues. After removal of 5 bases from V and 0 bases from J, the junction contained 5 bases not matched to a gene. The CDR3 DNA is TGTGCCAGCAGCGGAACAGGGGCGAGCACAGATACGCAGTATTTT. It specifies CASSGTGASTDTQYF.

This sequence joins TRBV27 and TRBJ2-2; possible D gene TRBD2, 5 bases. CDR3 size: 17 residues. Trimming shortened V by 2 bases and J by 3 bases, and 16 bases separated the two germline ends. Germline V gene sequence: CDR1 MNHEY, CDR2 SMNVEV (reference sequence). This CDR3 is CASSLRVGGLYTGELFF. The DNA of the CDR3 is TGTGCCAGCAGTTTACGGGTCGGCGGGTTGTACACCGGGGAGCTGTTTTTT.

The CDR3 nucleotides read TGTGCCAGCAGCGGTTCGACAGATAAGGGTTCACCCCTCCACTTT. This encodes CASSGSTDKGSPLHF. The V and J genes are TRBV9 and TRBJ1-6, with D perhaps matching TRBD1 (5 bases). Trimming pared 3 bases from V and 9 bases from J, leaving 16 bases between. The CDR3 totals 15 residues. CDR1 and CDR2 (germline): SGDLS, YYNGEE.